The T cell receptor (beta chain) described here comes from a study of blood T cell repertoires in COVID-19 (dated by TCRdb to the early 2020s). Study-level background: Samples covering the acute and convalescent phases of COVID-19 were provided by collaborators in the United States, Italy and Spain. HLA class I and class II types, where available, came from metadata supplied by the sample provider rather than from assay-based typing. A de-identified subject ID, COVID-19 status, age in years and sex were almost always included in the sample metadata. The prospective study material was composed of cDNA or gDNA derived from T cells, B-cell-depleted T cells, or PBMCs. The samples were drawn from the first 160 participants of the ongoing ImmuneRACE study and from 950 to 1,500 subjects provided by 6 global collaborators. The dataset comprised deeply sampled blood TCRbeta repertoires from subjects exposed to, actively infected with, or recovered from COVID-19. The repertoires were made available in a free public database intended to serve as a resource for research on the immune response to SARS-CoV-2. The investigation overall reported the following: The amount of clinical and demographic metadata varied by source and participant and was provided uncurated.

Worth noting for this clone: It lacks a known antigen. One base away there is no much larger clone; base qualities are not given.

Enrolling through a virtual design, the prospective study's participants ranged in age from about 18 to 100 years and lived across roughly 24 United States geographic areas. To assign participants to cohorts, the prospective study relied on clinical history that participants themselves reported in a screening survey and a study questionnaire. Recovered participants in ImmuneRACE Cohort 3 were defined by two consecutive negative NP/OP PCR tests, clearance by a healthcare professional, or resolution of symptoms. In the prospective study, mobile phlebotomists collected whole blood, serum and a nasopharyngeal or oropharyngeal swab from each participant. Additional blood draws and questionnaires over a 2-month period could optionally be provided by prospective study participants. Prospective study blood samples were shipped either frozen or at room temperature before DNA extraction. The immunoSEQ Assay, a bias-controlled multiplex PCR, was used to amplify TCRbeta CDR3 regions from genomic DNA. In the original analysis: The number of nucleated cells in each sample was estimated from the amplification of reference gene primers within the assay. To quantify the absolute abundance of each unique TCRbeta CDR3 rearrangement, sequence reads were collapsed and filtered. Productive Simpson clonality was computed per sample as the square root of Simpson's diversity index over productive rearrangements. Held by TCRdb, this immuneACCESS table contains in-frame sequences only and omits some clones. Under half of the omission traces to an unresolved V gene where checked; the cause of the rest is unknown. V, J and clone size are those of that table, while D and trimming were read from the DNA. For this sample there are under 200,000 clones; 84% appear just once. About 8% of the sample is held by the ten biggest clonotypes.

V lost 3 bases and J lost 1 base; the stretch between them is 9 bases long. The CDR3 numbers 14 residues from cysteine through phenylalanine. Left in the record is the CDR3 DNA by itself, 42 bases read in frame from the first base. The germline V gene provides CDR1 SGHTA and CDR2 FQGNSA. The source of this sequence is a woman between 50 and 59 years old who had recovered from COVID-19. This sequence uses TRBV7-2 and TRBJ2-5; tentative D gene TRBD2, with 6 bases matching. The source material was PBMCs or T cells enriched from blood (not recorded which). The DNA sequence follows: TGTGCCAGCAGCTTTAGCGGACCCCAAGAGACCCAGTACTTC. This translates into CASSFSGPQETQYF.